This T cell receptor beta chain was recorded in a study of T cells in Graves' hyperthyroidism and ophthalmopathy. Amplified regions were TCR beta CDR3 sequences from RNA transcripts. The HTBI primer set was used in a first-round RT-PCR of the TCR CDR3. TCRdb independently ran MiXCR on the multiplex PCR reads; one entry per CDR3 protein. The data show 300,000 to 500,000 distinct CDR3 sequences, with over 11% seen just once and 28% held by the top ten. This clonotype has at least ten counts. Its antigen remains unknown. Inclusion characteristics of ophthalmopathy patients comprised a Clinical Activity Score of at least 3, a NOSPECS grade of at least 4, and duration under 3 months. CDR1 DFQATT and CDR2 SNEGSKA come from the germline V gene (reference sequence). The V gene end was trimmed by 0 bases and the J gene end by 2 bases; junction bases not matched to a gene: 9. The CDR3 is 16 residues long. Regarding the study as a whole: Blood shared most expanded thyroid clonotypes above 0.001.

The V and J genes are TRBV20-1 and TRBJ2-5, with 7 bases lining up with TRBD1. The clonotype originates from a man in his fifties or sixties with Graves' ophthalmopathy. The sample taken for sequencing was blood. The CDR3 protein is CSARDLIMDRQETQYF. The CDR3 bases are TGCAGTGCTAGAGATCTTATTATGGACAGGCAAGAGACCCAGTACTTC.